This is a list of T cell receptor beta chains from one sample in a study of cytomegalovirus exposure and HLA in healthy donors. Sequenced by immunoSEQ multiplex PCR; TCRdb stores in-frame clones only, minus some. The sample includes tens of thousands of clones, roughly 92% of them seen just once. Specimen: PBMCs. Every receptor here comes from a young man in good health and CMV-seronegative. The CDR3 runs from the conserved cysteine through the conserved F or W. A D gene is named only where the DNA matches it firmly. Size is omitted from some rows. Given values are once, few, many or a class for expanded clones.

TGTGCCAGCAGCCAAGATAGGGGCCCCCCCGATGGCTACACCTTC CASSQDRGPPDGYTF - 15 TRBJ1-2 TRBV14 -
TGTGCCAGCAGCGCAATAGGGACAGGGGGGCACTATGGCTACACCTTC CASSAIGTGGHYGYTF - 16 TRBJ1-2 TRBV5-5 TRBD1
TGTGCCAGCAGCGTAGAATGGAGGGGAAATGAGCAGTTCTTC CASSVEWRGNEQFF - 14 TRBJ2-1 TRBV9 -
TGTGCCAGCAGCACGACAGCCAACTATGGCTACACCTTC CASSTTANYGYTF - 13 TRBJ1-2 TRBV5-4 -
TGTGCCAGCAGTGAAGCGCTAAGCGGGAGTGGGTACGAGCAGTACTTC CASSEALSGSGYEQYF - 16 TRBJ2-7 TRBV6-1 TRBD2
TGTGCCAGCAGCTTAGTAACTAGCGGGCCCAATGAGCAGTTCTTC CASSLVTSGPNEQFF - 15 TRBJ2-1 TRBV7-8 TRBD2
TGCGCCAGCAGCCAAGTTTCTGGACAGAATAATTCACCCCTCCACTTT CASSQVSGQNNSPLHF - 16 TRBJ1-6 TRBV4-1 -
TGTGCCAGCTCACCTCGGACAGGGGGAGACTCTGGCTACACCTTC CASSPRTGGDSGYTF - 15 TRBJ1-2 TRBV18 TRBD1
TGTGCCAGCAGTGATATGACAGGGGGCCAAGCTTTCTTT CASSDMTGGQAFF - 13 TRBJ1-1 TRBV6-5 TRBD1
TGTGCCAGTAGTCTTAACCGGGACATCGACGAGCAGTACTTC CASSLNRDIDEQYF - 14 TRBJ2-7 TRBV19 -
TGTGCCAGCAGCGTTACCAGTTCAAGAACTGAAGCTTTCTTT CASSVTSSRTEAFF - 14 TRBJ1-1 TRBV9 -
TGTGCCAGTAGCCTAGACGGCGATCAGCCCCAGCATTTT CASSLDGDQPQHF - 13 TRBJ1-5 TRBV19 -
TGCGCCAGCAGCTCGGGCACCCCCAGGACAGGTACGCAGTATTTT CASSSGTPRTGTQYF - 15 TRBJ2-3 TRBV5-1 TRBD1
TGTGCCAGCAGCCCACTAGCGGGGGCCGACACCGGGGAGCTGTTTTTT CASSPLAGADTGELFF - 16 TRBJ2-2 TRBV6-4 TRBD2
TGTGCCAGCAGTTGGAGACGGACAGTTTACGAGCAGTACTTC CASSWRRTVYEQYF - 14 TRBJ2-7 TRBV28 -
TGTGCCAGCAGTTACTGGGGGGTGGGTGATCAGCCCCAGCATTTT CASSYWGVGDQPQHF once 15 TRBJ1-5 TRBV6-6 -
TGCAGCGTCGCGACTAGCGGCTACGAGCAGTACTTC CSVATSGYEQYF - 12 TRBJ2-7 TRBV29-1 TRBD2
TGTGCCAGCAGCTGGACAGTTTCCTACGAGCAGTACTTC CASSWTVSYEQYF - 13 TRBJ2-7 TRBV2 -
TGTGCCAGCAGTTACCTACAGAGGGGGCAAGATGGCTACACCTTC CASSYLQRGQDGYTF few 15 TRBJ1-2 TRBV6-6 TRBD1
TGTGCCAGCAGCTTTCGAGACTCTGAGCGAGATACGCAGTATTTT CASSFRDSERDTQYF - 15 TRBJ2-3 TRBV5-4 -
TGTGCCAGCAGCTCCCCTGTAGCGGGAGGGACCAATACGCAGTATTTT CASSSPVAGGTNTQYF - 16 TRBJ2-3 TRBV7-3 TRBD2
TGCGCCAGCAGCCACCCCGGTGGCGGCCCCTACGAGCAGTACTTC CASSHPGGGPYEQYF - 15 TRBJ2-7 TRBV4-1 -
TGTGCCAGCAGCCGAGAAAATCAGCCCCAGCATTTT CASSRENQPQHF - 12 TRBJ1-5 TRBV7-8 -
TGTGCCAGCAGCACCAGGACAGGGAACAATGAGCAGTTCTTC CASSTRTGNNEQFF - 14 TRBJ2-1 TRBV11-3 TRBD1
TGTGCCAGCGGAATGATGGGACAGTCAAATTCACCCCTCCACTTT CASGMMGQSNSPLHF - 15 TRBJ1-6 TRBV2 TRBD1
TGTGCCAGTCGGTCCATACTTTTAAACAATGAGCAGTTCTTC CASRSILLNNEQFF once 14 TRBJ2-1 TRBV19 -
TGTGCCAGCAGGAAGGACATCAGCAATCAGCCCCAGCATTTT CASRKDISNQPQHF - 14 TRBJ1-5 TRBV6-5 -
TGTGCCAGCAGCCCTACTAGCGCCTTTAGCACAGATACGCAGTATTTT CASSPTSAFSTDTQYF - 16 TRBJ2-3 TRBV5-6 TRBD2
TGTGCCAGCAGCTTTTCGCGGGAGGTATCCTACGAGCAGTACTTC CASSFSREVSYEQYF - 15 TRBJ2-7 TRBV11-2 TRBD2
TGTGCCAGCAGCCACCCGCGGGGGCCTACAACCACGCAGTATTTT CASSHPRGPTTTQYF - 15 TRBJ2-3 TRBV4-2 -
TGTGCCAGCAGCCAAGAGGGCCCGGTGGAACAGTACTTC CASSQEGPVEQYF once 13 TRBJ2-7 TRBV4-2 -
TGTGCCAGCAGCTTCGGGACTAGCGGGGGGACTTTTAGCACAGATACGCAGTATTTT CASSFGTSGGTFSTDTQYF - 19 TRBJ2-3 TRBV4-2 TRBD2
TGTGCCAGCAGGATCGGGACAGGGGGCCGCGAGCAGTACTTC CASRIGTGGREQYF - 14 TRBJ2-7 TRBV13 TRBD1
TGTGCCACCAGCGAGACACATTACTCTGGAAACACCATATATTTT CATSETHYSGNTIYF - 15 TRBJ1-3 TRBV15 -
TGCGCCAGCACAGTCGCAATGACAGATTCGGAGACCCAGTACTTC CASTVAMTDSETQYF once 15 TRBJ2-5 TRBV5-1 -
TGTGCCAGCAGCCCAGGGTCCCATCAGCCCCAGCATTTT CASSPGSHQPQHF few 13 TRBJ1-5 TRBV7-3 -
TGTGCCAGCAGTTTATCGGGGCAGGCCAATCAGCCCCAGCATTTT CASSLSGQANQPQHF - 15 TRBJ1-5 TRBV27 -
TGTGCCAGCAGCCCCGGGACAGCCATCTCCTACGAGCAGTACTTC CASSPGTAISYEQYF once 15 TRBJ2-7 TRBV7-6 TRBD1
TGTGCCAGCAGTGACAGGGACCAAGAGACCCAGTACTTC CASSDRDQETQYF - 13 TRBJ2-5 TRBV6-1 -
TGTGCCAGCAGCTTAGCAGGGGTGGGTCAGCCCCAGCATTTT CASSLAGVGQPQHF - 14 TRBJ1-5 TRBV7-2 -
TGTGCCAGCAGCTTATTTGCGGCGGGGGGTCCCTACGAGCAGTACTTC CASSLFAAGGPYEQYF - 16 TRBJ2-7 TRBV7-2 TRBD2
TGTGCCAGCAGCTTAAGTAGGGGTTCCACCTACGAGCAGTACTTC CASSLSRGSTYEQYF - 15 TRBJ2-7 TRBV7-2 -
TGTGCCAGCAGCGTTACTACAGGGGGCTCCGGGGAGCTGTTTTTT CASSVTTGGSGELFF - 15 TRBJ2-2 TRBV9 TRBD1
TGTGCCAGCAGTGAAATAGGGACTGGACCCTACGAGCAGTACTTC CASSEIGTGPYEQYF - 15 TRBJ2-7 TRBV2 -
TGTGCCAGCGGACTAGCGGGAGGGACCCAGTACTTC CASGLAGGTQYF - 12 TRBJ2-5 TRBV6-5 TRBD2
TGTGCCAGCTCAAGTCGGGACAGGGGTGTGGATGAGCAGTTCTTC CASSSRDRGVDEQFF - 15 TRBJ2-1 TRBV7-9 TRBD1
TGCGCCAGCAGCTTAGAAGCCTCCTATAATTCACCCCTCCACTTT CASSLEASYNSPLHF - 15 TRBJ1-6 TRBV5-1 -
TGTGCCAGCAGCTTAGCCGGGAATGAAAAACTGTTTTTT CASSLAGNEKLFF once 13 TRBJ1-4 TRBV7-9 -
TGTGCCAGCAGTTTCTTCAGGTTGACCGGGGAGCTGTTTTTT CASSFFRLTGELFF once 14 TRBJ2-2 TRBV28 -
TGTGCCAGCAGCGGGACAGCGACGGGGGGGTTTGCCGGGGAGCTGTTTTTT CASSGTATGGFAGELFF - 17 TRBJ2-2 TRBV9 TRBD2